This passage covers 17 T cell receptor beta chains from one sample sequenced in a study of STAT5B mutations in CD4+ large granular lymphocyte leukemia. The table came from immunoSEQ multiplex PCR; TCRdb's copy has only in-frame clones and leaves some out. The table lists around 23,000 clones, 82% of them singletons. Sequenced: CD4+ T cells from blood buffy coats. The receptors were sampled from a human donor in good health.

V is TRBV25-1 and J is TRBJ2-2; TRBD1 matches 10 bases. Germline-derived CDR1 and CDR2 are MGHDK and SYGVNS. The CDR3 loop spans 17 amino acids. Trimming took 10 bases from V and 3 from J; bases not matched to a gene: 14. The CDR3, as DNA: TGTGCCACCGAACCTCGCGGACAGGGGGGGTACACCGGGGAGCTGTTTTTT. Residues: CATEPRGQGGYTGELFF.

This chain links TRBV28 with TRBJ2-7; maybe TRBD1 (6 bases). CDR1 and CDR2 from the germline V gene are MDHEN and SYDVKM. Trimming stripped 11 bases from V and 5 bases from J, with 22 bases between. This CDR3 region has 14 residues. The DNA for the CDR3 is TGTGCCCCTTCTCAAGGGGACACCAGGAACGAGCAGTACTTC. Protein: CAPSQGDTRNEQYF. Looking up the rest from reference TRBV28 and TRBJ2-7 gives the full variable domain: DVKVTQSSRYLVKRTGEKVFLECVQDMDHENMFWYRQDPGLGLRLIYFSYDVKMKEKGDIPEGYSVSREKKERFSLILESASTNQTSMYLCAPSQGDTRNEQYFGPGTRLTVT.

The CDR3 spells CASSQDPRRAGGAYNEQFF. As DNA, the CDR3 is TGCGCCAGCAGCCAGGATCCCCGGAGAGCAGGGGGCGCCTACAATGAGCAGTTCTTC. The V call is TRBV4-1, the J call TRBJ2-1; 8 positions agree with TRBD1. The germline gives CDR1 MGHRA, CDR2 YSYEKL. Trimming took 3 bases from V and 2 from J; bases not matched to a gene: 15. The CDR3 is 19 amino acids.

CDR3 nucleotide sequence: TGTGCCAGCACCCCCCCCATGAGCACTGAAGCTTTCTTT. Translating it yields CASTPPMSTEAFF. The chain recombines TRBV6-5 with TRBJ1-1; D remains unclear. The CDR3 consists of 13 residues. V lost 7 bases and J 4 bases, leaving 13 bases between the germline ends. CDR1 is MNHEY and CDR2 is SVGAGI in the germline V gene.

This chain joins TRBV9 and TRBJ1-4, with a weak D call TRBD1 (5 bases). V dropped 0 bases and J dropped 7 bases, with 13 bases sitting between them. CDR1 SGDLS and CDR2 YYNGEE come from the germline V gene. The CDR3 totals 15 residues. The CDR3 coding sequence is TGTGCCAGCAGCGTAGCTCCGGGGGAAGCTGAAAAACTGTTTTTT. Protein product: CASSVAPGEAEKLFF.

There are a few counts of this clone. The V and J genes are TRBV7-2 and TRBJ2-2, with D possibly being TRBD2 (5 bases). Between the trimmed V and J ends, which lost 5 bases and 6 bases, there was a span of 13 bases. The CDR3 has 14 residues. CDR1 and CDR2 from the germline V gene are SGHTA and FQGNSA. CDR3 region: CASSGGPSSGELFF. CDR3 sequence (DNA): TGTGCCAGCAGCGGCGGGCCGTCCTCCGGGGAGCTGTTTTTT.

This rearrangement joins TRBV19 to TRBJ2-1; 12 nucleotides agree with TRBD2. J gave up 8 bases and V 5 bases, and 4 bases lay outside the gene matches. CDR3 size: 14 residues. The germline CDR1 and CDR2 sequences are LNHDA and SQIVND (reference sequence). CDR3 residues: CASSWTSGVDEQFF. In DNA form, the CDR3 reads TGTGCCAGTAGTTGGACTAGCGGGGTGGATGAGCAGTTCTTC.

The J gene is TRBJ2-7, the V gene TRBV2, with D unclear. Per the germline V gene, CDR1 is SNHLY and CDR2 is FYNNEI. The CDR3 is 14 amino acids. Trimming stripped 7 bases from V and 1 base from J, with 14 bases between. The CDR3 here is CASTPGYYSYEQYF. The CDR3 nucleotides are TGTGCCAGCACCCCTGGGTATTATTCCTACGAGCAGTACTTC.

This clone appeared a single time. V gene TRBV5-1 combines with J gene TRBJ2-7; D unresolved. Trimming pared 1 base from V and 5 bases from J, leaving 13 bases between. Germline lookup yields CDR1 SGHRS and CDR2 YFSETQ. The CDR3 is 14 amino acids. DNA of the CDR3: TGCGCCAGCAGCTTGAATTTGGGGATCCACGAGCAGTACTTC. Its translation is CASSLNLGIHEQYF.

The chain is built from TRBV10-2 and TRBJ2-1, with D possibly being TRBD2 (5 bases). V lost 9 bases, J lost 4 bases, and 10 bases lay in between. The CDR3 has 12 amino acids. CDR1 is WSHSY, CDR2 SAAADI, per germline. The CDR3 region is CASAAAYNEQFF. In nucleotides, the CDR3 is TGCGCCAGTGCAGCGGCGTACAATGAGCAGTTCTTC.

The rearrangement joins TRBV28 to TRBJ1-5; a weak D match, TRBD1 (6 bases). The germline gives CDR1 MDHEN, CDR2 SYDVKM. This CDR3 is 16 amino acids long. The germline V and J ends were trimmed by 5 bases and 7 bases, with 21 bases remaining between them. In nucleotides, the CDR3 is TGTGCCAGCAGTCCGGCGGGACACGCCCGCGGCCAGCCCCAGCATTTT. Encoded protein: CASSPAGHARGQPQHF.

The chain employs TRBV28 and TRBJ2-2; D is possibly TRBD1 (5 bases). This CDR3 spans 15 amino acids. The V end lost 8 bases, the J end lost 4 bases, and 17 bases lay between the germline ends. Germline assignment: CDR1 MDHEN and CDR2 SYDVKM. The DNA for the CDR3 is TGTGCCAGCTCTTACTCCAGAAGGGGCACCGGGGAGCTGTTTTTT. Protein sequence: CASSYSRRGTGELFF.

J is TRBJ2-5 and V is TRBV6-9, with a possible D match to TRBD2 (5 bases). CDR3 length equals 14 residues. V was shortened by 4 bases and J by 5 bases, with 14 bases between the two germline ends. Germline V gene sequence: CDR1 MNHGY, CDR2 SVAAGI. CDR3 coding DNA: TGTGCCAGCAGTTTTGGTCCGGGATTTGAGACCCAGTACTTC. This translates into CASSFGPGFETQYF.

V gene TRBV19 combines with J gene TRBJ2-1; 15 bases map to TRBD2. This CDR3 contains 16 residues. Unmatched junction bases numbered 8, after V lost 0 bases and J lost 14 bases. The germline V gene encodes CDR1 LNHDA and CDR2 SQIVND (reference sequence). The CDR3 sequence is CASSIDAGTSGGRKFF. The CDR3 DNA follows: TGTGCCAGTAGTATAGATGCCGGGACTAGCGGGGGGCGTAAGTTCTTC. Supplemented by reference TRBV19 and TRBJ2-1, the full variable domain reads DGGITQSPKYLFRKEGQNVTLSCEQNLNHDAMYWYRQDPGQGLRLIYYSQIVNDFQKGDIAEGYSVSREKKESFPLTVTSAQKNPTAFYLCASSIDAGTSGGRKFFGPGTRLTVL.

This rearrangement joins TRBV10-2 to TRBJ2-1; 7 bases align to TRBD2. This CDR3 has 12 amino acids. CDR1 WSHSY and CDR2 SAAADI come from the germline V gene. V was pared by 2 bases and J by 9 bases, with 1 base of the junction left unmatched. The CDR3 region is CASSEGGGEQFF. The CDR3 coding sequence is TGCGCCAGCAGTGAGGGGGGGGGTGAGCAGTTCTTC.

J is TRBJ2-6 and V is TRBV5-1; either TRBD1 or TRBD2 may fit D (5 bases each). Germline loops: CDR1 SGHRS, CDR2 YFSETQ. The CDR3 runs to 16 residues. V was trimmed by 4 bases and J by 4 bases, leaving 15 bases between them. CDR3 sequence: CASSTGTQWGANVLTF. CDR3 DNA: TGCGCCAGCAGCACCGGGACGCAGTGGGGGGCCAACGTCCTGACTTTC.

This clone was found a few times. The chain joins TRBV19 to TRBJ1-1; possible D gene TRBD1, 6 bases. This CDR3 is 14 amino acids long. With 6 bases removed from V and 3 bases from J, the gap between germline ends came to 14 bases. Germline loops: CDR1 LNHDA, CDR2 SQIVND (reference sequence). CDR3 sequence (DNA): TGTGCCAGTAGATCCTCGTACAGGGACACTGAAGCTTTCTTT. Translated: CASRSSYRDTEAFF.